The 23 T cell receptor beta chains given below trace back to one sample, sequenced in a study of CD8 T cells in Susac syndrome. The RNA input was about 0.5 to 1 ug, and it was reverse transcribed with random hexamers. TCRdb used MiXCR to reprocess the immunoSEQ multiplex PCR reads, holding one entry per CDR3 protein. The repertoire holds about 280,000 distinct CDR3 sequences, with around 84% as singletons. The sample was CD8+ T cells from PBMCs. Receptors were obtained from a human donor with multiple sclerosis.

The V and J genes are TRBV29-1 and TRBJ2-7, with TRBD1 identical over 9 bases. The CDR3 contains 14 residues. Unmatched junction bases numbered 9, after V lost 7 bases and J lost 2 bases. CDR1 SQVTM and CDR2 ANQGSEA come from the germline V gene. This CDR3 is CSAEDRGATYEQYF. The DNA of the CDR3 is TGCAGCGCCGAGGACAGGGGCGCAACCTACGAGCAGTACTTC.

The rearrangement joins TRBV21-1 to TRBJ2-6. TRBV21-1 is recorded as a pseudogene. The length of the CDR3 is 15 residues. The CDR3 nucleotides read TGTGCCAGCAGCAGGCTTCAGTCTGGGGCCAACGTCCTGACTTTC. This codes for CASSRLQSGANVLTF.

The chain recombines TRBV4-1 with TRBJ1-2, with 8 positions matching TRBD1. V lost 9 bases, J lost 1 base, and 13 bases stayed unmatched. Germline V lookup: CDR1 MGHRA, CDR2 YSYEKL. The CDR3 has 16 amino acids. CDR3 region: CASLGQGTSGNYGYTF. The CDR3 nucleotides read TGCGCCAGTCTTGGACAGGGCACCTCGGGTAACTATGGCTACACCTTC.

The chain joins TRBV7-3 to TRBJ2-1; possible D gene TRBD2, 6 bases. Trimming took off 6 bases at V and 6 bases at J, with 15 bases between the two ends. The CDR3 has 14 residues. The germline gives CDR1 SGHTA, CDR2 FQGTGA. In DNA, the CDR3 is TGTGCCAGCAGTAGCGGTCTTGAGTCCAATGAGCAGTTCTTC. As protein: CASSSGLESNEQFF.

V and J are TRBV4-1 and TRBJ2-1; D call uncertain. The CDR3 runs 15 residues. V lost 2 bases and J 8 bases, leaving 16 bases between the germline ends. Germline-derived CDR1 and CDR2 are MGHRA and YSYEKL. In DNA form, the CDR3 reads TGCGCCAGCAGCCAAACTTTCCTCAAAGGGCATGAGCAGTTCTTC. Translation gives CASSQTFLKGHEQFF.

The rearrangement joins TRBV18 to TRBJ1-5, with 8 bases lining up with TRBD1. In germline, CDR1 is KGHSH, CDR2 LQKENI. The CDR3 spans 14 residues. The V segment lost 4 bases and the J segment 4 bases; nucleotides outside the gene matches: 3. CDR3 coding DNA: TGTGCCAGCTCACGCCGGACAGGGAATCAGCCCCAGCATTTT. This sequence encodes CASSRRTGNQPQHF.

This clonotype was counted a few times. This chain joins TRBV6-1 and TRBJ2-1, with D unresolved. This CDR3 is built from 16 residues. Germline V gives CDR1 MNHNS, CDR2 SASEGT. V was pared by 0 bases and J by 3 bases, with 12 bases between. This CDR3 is CASSEAAVRFYNEQFF. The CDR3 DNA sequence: TGTGCCAGCAGTGAAGCGGCAGTGAGGTTCTACAATGAGCAGTTCTTC.

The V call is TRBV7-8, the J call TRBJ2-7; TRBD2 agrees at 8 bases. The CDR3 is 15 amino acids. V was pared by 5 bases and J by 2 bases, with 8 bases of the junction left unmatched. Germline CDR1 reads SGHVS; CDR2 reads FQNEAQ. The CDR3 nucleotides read TGTGCCAGCAGCGAAGCGGGGGCCCAAGCCTACGAGCAGTACTTC. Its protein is CASSEAGAQAYEQYF.

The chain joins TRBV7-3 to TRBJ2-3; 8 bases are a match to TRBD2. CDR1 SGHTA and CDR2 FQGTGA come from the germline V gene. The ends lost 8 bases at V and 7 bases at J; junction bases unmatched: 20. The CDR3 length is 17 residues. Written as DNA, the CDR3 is TGTGCCAGCTTCTGGGCCACTAGCGGACCACCCCCATATACGCAGTATTTT. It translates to CASFWATSGPPPYTQYF.

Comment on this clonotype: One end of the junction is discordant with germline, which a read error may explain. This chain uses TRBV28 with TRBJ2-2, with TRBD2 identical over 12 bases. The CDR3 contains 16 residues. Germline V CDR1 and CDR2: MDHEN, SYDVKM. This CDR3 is CASSFLAGGPTGKLFF. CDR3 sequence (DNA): TGTGCCAGCAGTTTTCTAGCGGGAGGGCCCACCGGGAAGCTGTTTTTT.

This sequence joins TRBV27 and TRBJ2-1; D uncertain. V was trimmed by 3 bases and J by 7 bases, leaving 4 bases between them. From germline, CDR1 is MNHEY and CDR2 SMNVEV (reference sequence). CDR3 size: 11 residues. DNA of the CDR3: TGTGCCAGCAGTTTTCAGAATGAGCAGTTCTTC. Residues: CASSFQNEQFF.

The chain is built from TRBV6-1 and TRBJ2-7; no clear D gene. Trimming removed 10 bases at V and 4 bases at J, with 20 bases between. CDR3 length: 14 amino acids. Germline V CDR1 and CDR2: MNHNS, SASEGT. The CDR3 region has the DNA TGTGCCACCCAGCTCCGGCTCCACGAGTACGAGCAGTACTTC. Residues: CATQLRLHEYEQYF.

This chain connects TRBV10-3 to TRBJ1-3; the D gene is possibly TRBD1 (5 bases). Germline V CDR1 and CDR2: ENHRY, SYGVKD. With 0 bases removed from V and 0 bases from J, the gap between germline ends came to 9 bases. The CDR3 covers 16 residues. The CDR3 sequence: CAISESQGLSGNTIYF. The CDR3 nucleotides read TGTGCCATCAGTGAGTCGCAGGGACTCTCTGGAAACACCATATATTTT.

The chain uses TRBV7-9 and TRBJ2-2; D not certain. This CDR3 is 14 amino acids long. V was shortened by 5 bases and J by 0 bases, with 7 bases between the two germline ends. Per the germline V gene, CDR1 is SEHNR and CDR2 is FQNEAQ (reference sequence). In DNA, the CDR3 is TGTGCCAGCAGCCCCAGGCCGAACACCGGGGAGCTGTTTTTT. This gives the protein CASSPRPNTGELFF. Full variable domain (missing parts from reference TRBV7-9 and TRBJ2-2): DTGVSQNPRHKITKRGQNVTFRCDPISEHNRLYWYRQTLGQGPEFLTYFQNEAQLEKSRLLSDRFSAERPKGSFSTLEIQRTEQGDSAMYLCASSPRPNTGELFFGEGSRLTVL.

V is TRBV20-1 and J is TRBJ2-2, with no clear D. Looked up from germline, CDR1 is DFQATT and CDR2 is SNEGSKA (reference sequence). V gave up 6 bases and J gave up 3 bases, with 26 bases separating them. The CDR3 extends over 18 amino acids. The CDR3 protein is CSAADARQLTADTGELFF. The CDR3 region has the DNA TGCAGTGCCGCAGATGCCCGGCAGCTCACGGCCGACACCGGGGAGCTGTTTTTT.

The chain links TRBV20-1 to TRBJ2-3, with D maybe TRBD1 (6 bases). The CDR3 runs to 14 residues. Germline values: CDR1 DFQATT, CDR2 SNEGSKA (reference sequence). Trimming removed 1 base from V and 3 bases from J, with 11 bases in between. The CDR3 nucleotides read TGCAGTGCTAGAGTTCAGGGGTGGACAGATACGCAGTATTTT. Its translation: CSARVQGWTDTQYF.

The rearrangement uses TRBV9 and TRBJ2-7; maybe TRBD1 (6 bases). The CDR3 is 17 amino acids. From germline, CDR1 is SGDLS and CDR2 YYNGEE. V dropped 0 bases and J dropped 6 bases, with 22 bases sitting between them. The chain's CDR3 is CASSVDGQPGQGSEQYF. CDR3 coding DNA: TGTGCCAGCAGCGTAGACGGACAGCCCGGCCAAGGTTCCGAGCAGTACTTC.

CDR3 sequence reads: CASSFKGHEQFF. The CDR3 nucleotides are TGTGCCAGCAGCTTCAAGGGACATGAGCAGTTCTTC. V is TRBV7-9 and J is TRBJ2-1; either TRBD1 or TRBD2 may supply D (5 bases each). V was clipped by 3 bases and J by 8 bases, with 8 bases between them. The CDR3 sequence is 12 residues long. Germline values: CDR1 SEHNR, CDR2 FQNEAQ (reference sequence).

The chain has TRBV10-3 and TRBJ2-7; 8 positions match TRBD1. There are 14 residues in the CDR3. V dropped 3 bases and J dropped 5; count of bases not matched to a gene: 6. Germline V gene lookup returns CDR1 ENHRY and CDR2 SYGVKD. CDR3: CAISDRTGRNEQYF. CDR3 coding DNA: TGTGCCATCAGTGACAGGACAGGGAGGAACGAGCAGTACTTC.

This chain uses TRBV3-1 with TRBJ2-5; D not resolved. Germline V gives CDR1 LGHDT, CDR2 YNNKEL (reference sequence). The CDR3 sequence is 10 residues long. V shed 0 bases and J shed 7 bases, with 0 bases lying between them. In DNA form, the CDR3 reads TGTGCCAGCAGCCAAGAGACCCAGTACTTC. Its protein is CASSQETQYF.

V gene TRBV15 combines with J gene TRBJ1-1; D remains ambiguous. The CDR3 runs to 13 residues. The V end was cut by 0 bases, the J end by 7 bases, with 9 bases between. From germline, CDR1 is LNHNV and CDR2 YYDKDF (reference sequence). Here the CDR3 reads CATSRDDGSEAFF. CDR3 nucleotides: TGTGCCACCAGCAGAGACGACGGGAGTGAAGCTTTCTTT. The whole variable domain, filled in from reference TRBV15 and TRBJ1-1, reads DAMVIQNPRYQVTQFGKPVTLSCSQTLNHNVMYWYQQKSSQAPKLLFHYYDKDFNNEADTPDNFQSRRPNTSFCFLDIRSPGLGDTAMYLCATSRDDGSEAFFGQGTRLTVV.

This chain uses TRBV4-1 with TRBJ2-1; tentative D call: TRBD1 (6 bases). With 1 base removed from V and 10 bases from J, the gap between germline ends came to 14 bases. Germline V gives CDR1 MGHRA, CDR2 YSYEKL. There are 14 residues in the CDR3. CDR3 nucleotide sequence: TGCGCCAGCAGCCAAGTAAACAGGGTGGGCGAGCAGTTCTTC. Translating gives CASSQVNRVGEQFF.

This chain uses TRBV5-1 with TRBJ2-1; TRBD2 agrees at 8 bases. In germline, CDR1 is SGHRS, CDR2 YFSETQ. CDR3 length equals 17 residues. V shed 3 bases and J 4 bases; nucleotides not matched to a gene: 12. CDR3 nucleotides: TGCGCCAGCAGCTCACACATTACTAGCGGTCTGTACAATGAGCAGTTCTTC. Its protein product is CASSSHITSGLYNEQFF.